What follows are 14 T cell receptor beta chains derived from one specimen sequenced in a study of blood T cell repertoires in COVID-19 (TCRdb year 2020). The protocol used for the library was the immunoSEQ multiplex PCR assay. TCRdb obtained this table from immuneACCESS and retained in-frame rearrangements with V and J assigned. These tables miss some clones; where compared with another copy, unresolved V genes account for less than half of the shortfall, and the remainder is unexplained. In this sample the table shows around 220,000 clones, 70% to 90% of which occur a single time. About 10% of the sample rests with the top ten. Input material: peripheral blood. All receptors derive from a woman aged 80 or older with acute or convalescent COVID-19.

The chain joins TRBV9 to TRBJ1-6; 7 bases map to TRBD1. CDR1 and CDR2 from the germline V gene are SGDLS and YYNGEE. The CDR3 has 15 residues. After removal of 3 bases from V and 10 bases from J, the junction contained 10 bases not matched to a gene. The CDR3 spells CASSGETGNRSPLHF. The CDR3 DNA is TGTGCCAGCAGCGGGGAGACAGGGAATCGCTCACCCCTCCACTTT.

The J gene is TRBJ2-5, the V gene TRBV3-1 (or the pseudogene TRBV3-2); D might be TRBD1 (5 bases). Trimming took off 3 bases at V and 5 bases at J, with 13 bases between the two ends. Germline V CDR1 and CDR2: LGHDT, YNNKEL (reference sequence). This CDR3 has 14 residues. CDR3 region: CASSQDTHSETQYF. Here the CDR3 DNA reads TGTGCCAGCAGCCAGGACACTCATTCGGAGACCCAGTACTTC.

This chain links TRBV2 with TRBJ1-6, with TRBD1 matching 9 bases. This CDR3 comprises 14 residues. The V and J ends lost 6 bases and 9 bases, in that order; junction bases with no gene match: 6. CDR1 is SNHLY, CDR2 FYNNEI, per germline. CDR3 sequence reads: CASRPGQGFSPLHF. The CDR3 bases are TGTGCCAGCAGACCGGGACAGGGTTTTTCACCCCTCCACTTT.

The rearrangement uses TRBV7-2 and TRBJ2-1, with D unresolved. V was clipped by 3 bases and J by 4 bases, with 7 bases between them. This CDR3 region has 13 residues. Germline V gives CDR1 SGHTA, CDR2 FQGNSA. Here the CDR3 reads CASSFNRYNEQFF. The CDR3, as DNA: TGTGCCAGCAGCTTCAACAGATACAATGAGCAGTTCTTC.

This chain links TRBV20-1 with TRBJ2-1, with no clear D. The ends were cut back, 0 bases at V and 7 bases at J, with 4 bases in the middle. CDR3 length: 11 residues. Germline CDR1 and CDR2: DFQATT and SNEGSKA (reference sequence). The DNA of the CDR3 is TGCAGTGCTAGAGATCTAAATGAGCAGTTCTTC. Translation: CSARDLNEQFF.

The chain is built from TRBV16 and TRBJ1-1, with a weak D call TRBD1 (5 bases). CDR3 length equals 14 residues. V lost 5 bases and J lost 1, with 11 bases in between. CDR1 is KGHSY, CDR2 FQNENV, per germline. The CDR3: CASSAGRSNTEAFF. The CDR3 DNA sequence: TGTGCCAGCAGCGCGGGACGGTCGAACACTGAAGCTTTCTTT. The complete variable domain, with remaining parts taken from reference TRBV16 and TRBJ1-1, reads GEEVAQTPKHLVRGEGQKAKLYCAPIKGHSYVFWYQQVLKNEFKFLISFQNENVFDETGMPKERFSAKCLPNSPCSLEIQATKLEDSAVYFCASSAGRSNTEAFFGQGTRLTVV.

This clone rates as medium-sized (0.01 to 0.1%). This sequence joins TRBV11-3 and TRBJ1-4; a possible D gene is TRBD1 (5 bases). The CDR3 is 18 residues long. Trimming pared 5 bases from V and 3 bases from J, leaving 22 bases between. Germline lookup yields CDR1 SGHNT and CDR2 YENEEA. Here the CDR3 reads CASSPQEPGAWANEKLFF. The DNA for the CDR3 is TGTGCCAGCAGCCCCCAAGAACCTGGGGCATGGGCTAATGAAAAACTGTTTTTT. The full variable domain, with the rest looked up from reference TRBV11-3 and TRBJ1-4, is EAGVVQSPRYKIIEKKQPVAFWCNPISGHNTLYWYLQNLGQGPELLIRYENEEAVDDSQLPKDRFSAERLKGVDSTLKIQPAELGDSAVYLCASSPQEPGAWANEKLFFGSGTQLSVL.

This clone has only one observation. The V and J genes are TRBV30 and TRBJ1-2; a weak D match, TRBD1 (6 bases). The CDR3 covers 12 residues. Per germline, CDR1 GTSNPN and CDR2 SVGIG (reference sequence). Trimming removed 5 bases from V and 2 bases from J, with 9 bases in between. The CDR3 bases are TGTGCCTGGTCCGGGACAAACTATGGCTACACCTTC. Encoded protein: CAWSGTNYGYTF.

In this sample, this clone turned up once. V and J are TRBV19 and TRBJ1-2; 9 bases fit TRBD1. Germline values: CDR1 LNHDA, CDR2 SQIVND (reference sequence). The trim removed 10 bases at V and 4 bases at J, leaving 10 bases unmatched. The CDR3 extends over 14 amino acids. The CDR3 reads CATSPGTGSYGYTF. CDR3 nucleotides: TGTGCCACCTCCCCCGGGACAGGGTCCTATGGCTACACCTTC.

A single count supports this clone. V gene TRBV6-5 combines with J gene TRBJ2-5, with 7 bases matching TRBD1. The CDR3 runs 15 residues. Germline V gene sequence: CDR1 MNHEY, CDR2 SVGAGI. The CDR3 here is CVSRVQVQGWETQYF. The CDR3 nucleotides are TGTGTGTCAAGAGTCCAGGTACAGGGGTGGGAGACCCAGTACTTC.

V gene TRBV29-1 combines with J gene TRBJ2-1; unclear D gene. The V gene lost 4 bases and the J gene lost 6 bases, with 10 bases spanning the gap. Germline lookup yields CDR1 SQVTM and CDR2 ANQGSEA. The CDR3 loop spans 12 amino acids. The CDR3 nucleotides are TGCAGCGTTGCGAACCCCAGCAATGAGCAGTTCTTC. Translated, it gives CSVANPSNEQFF.

The CDR3 DNA follows: TGCAGCGTTTCTTATACAACTAATGAAAAACTGTTTTTT. Translated: CSVSYTTNEKLFF. The chain carries TRBV29-1 and TRBJ1-4; D uncertain. The CDR3 is 13 amino acids. The V gene's germline CDR1 is SQVTM and CDR2 ANQGSEA. V was pared by 5 bases and J by 0 bases, with 7 bases between.

The chain is built from TRBV7-6 and TRBJ2-3, with TRBD2 matching over 8 bases. Germline V lookup: CDR1 SGHVS, CDR2 FNYEAQ. The CDR3 is made up of 15 amino acids. V dropped 0 bases and J dropped 1; count of bases not matched to a gene: 0. The CDR3 reads CASSLAGLGTDTQYF. The CDR3 nucleotides are TGTGCCAGCAGCTTAGCGGGACTAGGCACAGATACGCAGTATTTT.

This clone has a handful of counts. The gene calls are TRBV7-2 and TRBJ2-3, with D possibly matching TRBD1 (7 bases). CDR1 is SGHTA, CDR2 FQGNSA, per germline. The V and J ends lost 5 bases and 2 bases respectively, with 14 bases between them. This CDR3 is built from 15 residues. The DNA of the CDR3 is TGTGCCAGCAGCCGCGCGGGACAGATCACAGATACGCAGTATTTT. This gives the protein CASSRAGQITDTQYF. Filled out from reference TRBV7-2 and TRBJ2-3, the complete variable domain reads GAGVSQSPSNKVTEKGKDVELRCDPISGHTALYWYRQSLGQGLEFLIYFQGNSAPDKSGLPSDRFSAERTGGSVSTLTIQRTQQEDSAVYLCASSRAGQITDTQYFGPGTRLTVL.